This is a list of T cell receptor beta chains from one sample in a study of CD8 T cells in ankylosing spondylitis. TCRdb processed the 5' RACE reads anew with MiXCR; each CDR3 protein has one entry. Of roughly 130,000 distinct CDR3 sequences in the sample, roughly 7.7% were seen once. Sequencing was carried out using synovial fluid, either unsorted or a sorted T cell fraction (not recorded which). Receptors originate from a male donor with ankylosing spondylitis. The CDR3 runs from the conserved cysteine through the conserved F or W. D genes are given only for firm matches. Clone size appears in some rows only: once, few, many, or a class for an expanded clone.

D | size | J | V | CDR3 | DNA
. | many | TRBJ1-6 | TRBV12-3/TRBV12-4 | CASSAVSGQSSPLHF | TGTGCCAGCAGTGCCGTATCCGGACAGTCTTCACCCCTCCACTTT
. | many | TRBJ2-1 | TRBV12-3/TRBV12-4 | CASSPGVWNEQFF | TGTGCCAGCAGCCCTGGTGTGTGGAATGAGCAGTTCTTC
TRBD1 | many | TRBJ1-4 | TRBV7-9 | CASSSSGGGDEKLFF | TGTGCCAGCAGCAGCTCAGGGGGCGGGGATGAAAAACTGTTTTTT
TRBD2 | many | TRBJ2-1 | TRBV5-1 | CASSLGLAGNNEQFF | TGCGCCAGCAGCCTCGGACTAGCGGGGAACAATGAGCAGTTCTTC
TRBD1 | few | TRBJ2-2 | TRBV19 | CASSLTGREGELFF | TGTGCCAGTAGTCTGACAGGGAGAGAGGGGGAGCTGTTTTTT
TRBD2 | few | TRBJ2-5 | TRBV7-9 | CASDPAAGGPRTQYF | TGTGCCAGCGACCCCGCAGCGGGGGGGCCGAGGACCCAGTACTTC
. | many | TRBJ2-5 | TRBV2 | CASSEGDQETQYF | TGTGCCAGCAGTGAGGGTGACCAAGAGACCCAGTACTTC
TRBD2 | few | TRBJ2-4 | TRBV7-2 | CASSPREGIQYF | TGTGCCAGCAGCCCGAGGGAGGGCATTCAGTACTTC
. | few | TRBJ1-5 | TRBV20-1 | CSASRRVGTSNQPQHF | TGCAGTGCTAGTAGGAGGGTGGGGACTAGCAATCAGCCCCAGCATTTT
. | . | TRBJ2-6 | TRBV5-6 | CASTRGISGANVLTF | TGTGCCAGCACCCGGGGAATCTCTGGGGCCAACGTCCTGACTTTC
. | few | TRBJ2-7 | TRBV5-6 | CASSPSWSGSSYEQYF | TGTGCCAGCAGCCCTTCATGGTCGGGGAGCTCCTACGAGCAGTACTTC
. | many | TRBJ2-5 | TRBV7-9 | CASSLTGDQETQYF | TGTGCCAGCAGCTTGACGGGGGACCAAGAGACCCAGTACTTC
. | many | TRBJ2-1 | TRBV29-1 | CSVDGRGETYNEQFF | TGCAGCGTTGACGGGCGCGGGGAGACCTACAATGAGCAGTTCTTC
. | . | TRBJ2-7 | TRBV7-9 | CASRLDLWGPSYEQYF | TGTGCCAGCAGGTTGGATCTTTGGGGGCCCTCCTACGAGCAGTACTTC
TRBD1 | many | TRBJ1-2 | TRBV20-1 | CSADREYGYTF | TGCAGTGCTGACAGGGAGTATGGCTACACCTTC
TRBD1 | many | TRBJ1-2 | TRBV20-1 | CSAREWTGRGGYTF | TGCAGTGCTAGAGAATGGACAGGCCGCGGGGGCTACACCTTC
TRBD1 | many | TRBJ1-1 | TRBV12-3/TRBV12-4 | CASSLVTGGSTEAFF | TGTGCCAGCAGTTTAGTCACAGGGGGCTCGACTGAAGCTTTCTTT
. | many | TRBJ1-5 | TRBV6-5 | CASSYQGRQPQHF | TGTGCCAGCAGTTATCAGGGGCGGCAGCCCCAGCATTTT
TRBD1 | many | TRBJ2-1 | TRBV28 | CASSTGGREQFF | TGTGCCAGCAGTACAGGGGGCCGGGAGCAGTTCTTC
TRBD1 | . | TRBJ2-7 | TRBV3-1 | CASCNRGRFPHEQYF | TGTGCCAGCTGCAACAGGGGGCGCTTCCCCCACGAGCAGTACTTC
TRBD2 | few | TRBJ2-1 | TRBV2 | CASSEAGLAGYEQFF | TGTGCCAGCAGTGAAGCGGGACTAGCGGGATATGAGCAGTTCTTC
. | . | TRBJ2-1 | TRBV5-1 | CASSYEGRKFF | TGCGCCAGCAGCTATGAGGGTCGGAAGTTCTTC
TRBD2 | . | TRBJ2-5 | TRBV12-3/TRBV12-4 | CASSFGGRAGETQYF | TGTGCCAGCAGTTTCGGCGGGAGGGCCGGAGAGACCCAGTACTTC
. | few | TRBJ1-2 | TRBV6-1 | CASSQGGLPYGYTF | TGTGCCAGCAGCCAAGGCGGATTACCCTATGGCTACACCTTC
. | . | TRBJ2-7 | TRBV20-1 | CSARLYTSALSYEQYF | TGCAGTGCTAGGCTATATACTAGTGCACTCTCCTACGAGCAGTACTTC
TRBD1 | many | TRBJ2-1 | TRBV12-3/TRBV12-4 | CASSRTGRYNEQFF | TGTGCCAGCAGTCGGACAGGGAGGTACAATGAGCAGTTCTTC
. | many | TRBJ1-2 | TRBV20-1 | CSAAAIKHYGYTF | TGCAGTGCCGCCGCGATTAAACACTATGGCTACACCTTC
. | few | TRBJ1-1 | TRBV10-3 | CAISELRNTEAFF | TGTGCCATCAGTGAGCTACGGAACACTGAAGCTTTCTTT
. | many | TRBJ2-3 | TRBV20-1 | CSAPGPRGSTDTQYF | TGCAGTGCGCCCGGACCCAGGGGAAGCACAGATACGCAGTATTTT
. | . | TRBJ2-5 | TRBV11-1 | CASSLYGRVETQYF | TGTGCCAGCAGCTTATACGGCAGGGTGGAGACCCAGTACTTC
. | many | TRBJ2-5 | TRBV20-1 | CSARGGDPQETQYF | TGCAGTGCTAGGGGCGGGGACCCCCAAGAGACCCAGTACTTC
TRBD1 | many | TRBJ2-4 | TRBV5-1 | CASSPETGTAKNIQYF | TGCGCCAGCAGCCCGGAGACAGGGACAGCCAAAAACATTCAGTACTTC
. | many | TRBJ2-5 | TRBV30 | CAWSVGVETQYF | TGTGCCTGGAGTGTGGGGGTAGAAACCCAGTACTTC